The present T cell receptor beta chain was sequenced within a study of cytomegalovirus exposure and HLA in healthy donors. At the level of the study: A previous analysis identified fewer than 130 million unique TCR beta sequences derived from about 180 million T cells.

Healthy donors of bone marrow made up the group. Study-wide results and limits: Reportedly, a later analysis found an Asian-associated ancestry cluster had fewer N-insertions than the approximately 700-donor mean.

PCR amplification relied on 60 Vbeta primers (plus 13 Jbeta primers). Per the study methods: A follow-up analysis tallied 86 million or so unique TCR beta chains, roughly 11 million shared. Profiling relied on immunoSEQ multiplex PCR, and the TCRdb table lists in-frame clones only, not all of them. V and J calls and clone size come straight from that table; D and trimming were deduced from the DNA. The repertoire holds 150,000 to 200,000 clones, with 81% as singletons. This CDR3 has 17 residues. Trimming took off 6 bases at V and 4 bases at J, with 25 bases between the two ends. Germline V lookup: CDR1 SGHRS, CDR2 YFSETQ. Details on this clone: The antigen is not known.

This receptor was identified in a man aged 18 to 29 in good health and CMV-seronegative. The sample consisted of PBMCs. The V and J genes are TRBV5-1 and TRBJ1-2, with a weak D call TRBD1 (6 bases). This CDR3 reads CASTKYTTQGHGYGYTF. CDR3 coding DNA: TGCGCCAGCACCAAATATACAACCCAGGGACACGGCTATGGCTACACCTTC.